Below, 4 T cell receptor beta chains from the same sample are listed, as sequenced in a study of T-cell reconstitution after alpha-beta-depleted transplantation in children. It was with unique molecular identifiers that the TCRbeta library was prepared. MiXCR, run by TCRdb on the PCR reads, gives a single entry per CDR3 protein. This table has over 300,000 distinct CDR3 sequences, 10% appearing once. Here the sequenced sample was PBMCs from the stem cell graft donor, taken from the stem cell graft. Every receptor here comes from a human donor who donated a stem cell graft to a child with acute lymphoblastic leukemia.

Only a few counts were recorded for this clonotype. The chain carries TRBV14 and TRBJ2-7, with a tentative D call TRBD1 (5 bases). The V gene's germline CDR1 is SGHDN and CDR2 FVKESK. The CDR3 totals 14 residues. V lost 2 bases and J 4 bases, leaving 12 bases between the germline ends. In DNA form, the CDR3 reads TGTGCCAGCAGCCAATTCAACCAGGGTTACGAGCAGTACTTC. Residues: CASSQFNQGYEQYF.

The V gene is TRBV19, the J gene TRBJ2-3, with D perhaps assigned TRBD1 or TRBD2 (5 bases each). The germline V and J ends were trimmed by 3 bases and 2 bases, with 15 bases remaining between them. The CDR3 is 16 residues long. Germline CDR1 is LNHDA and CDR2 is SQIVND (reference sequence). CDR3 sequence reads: CASSISVGRVTDTQYF. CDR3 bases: TGTGCCAGTAGTATTAGCGTGGGCAGGGTCACAGATACGCAGTATTTT.

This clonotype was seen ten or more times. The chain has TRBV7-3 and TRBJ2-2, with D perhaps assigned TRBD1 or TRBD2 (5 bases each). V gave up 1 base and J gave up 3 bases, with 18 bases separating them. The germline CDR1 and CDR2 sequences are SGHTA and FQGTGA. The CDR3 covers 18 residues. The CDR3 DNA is TGTGCCAGCAGCTTAAAGGGACCGTCTCGGGGTTACACCGGGGAGCTGTTTTTT. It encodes CASSLKGPSRGYTGELFF.

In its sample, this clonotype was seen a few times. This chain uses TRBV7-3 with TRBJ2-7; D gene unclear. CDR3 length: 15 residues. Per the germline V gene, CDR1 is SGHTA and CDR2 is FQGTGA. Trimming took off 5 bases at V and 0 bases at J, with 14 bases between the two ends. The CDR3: CASSQNPVGSYEQYF. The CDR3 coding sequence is TGTGCCAGCAGCCAGAACCCCGTGGGCTCCTACGAGCAGTACTTC.